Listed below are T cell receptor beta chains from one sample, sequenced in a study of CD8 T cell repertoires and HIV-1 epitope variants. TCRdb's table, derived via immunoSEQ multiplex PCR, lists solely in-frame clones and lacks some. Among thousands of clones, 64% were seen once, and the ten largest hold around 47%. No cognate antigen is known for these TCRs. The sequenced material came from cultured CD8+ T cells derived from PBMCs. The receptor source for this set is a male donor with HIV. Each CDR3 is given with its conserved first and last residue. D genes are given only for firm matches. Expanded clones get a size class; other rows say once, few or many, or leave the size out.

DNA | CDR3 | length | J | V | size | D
TGTGCCAGCAGCGTCGGCACTGAAGCTTTCTTT | CASSVGTEAFF | 11 | TRBJ1-1 | TRBV5-6 | - | -
TGTGCCAGCAGTTTGTCAAATAGCAATCAGCCCCAGCATTTT | CASSLSNSNQPQHF | 14 | TRBJ1-5 | TRBV27 | - | -
TGTGCCAGCAGCTGGGGGACCCGGCGGGAGTCTCTTGCAGATACGCAGTATTTT | CASSWGTRRESLADTQYF | 18 | TRBJ2-3 | TRBV5-4 | once | TRBD2
TGCGCCAGCAGCCAAGTCCCCTTCCGAGGGGGAGCCGGGGAGCTGTTTTTT | CASSQVPFRGGAGELFF | 17 | TRBJ2-2 | TRBV4-3 | few | -
TGTGCCAGCAGCTCAGTCAGCGGGGGCGAAGATGAGCAGTTCTTC | CASSSVSGGEDEQFF | 15 | TRBJ2-1 | TRBV7-9 | - | TRBD2
TGTGCCAGTAGTAACTGGATTCAGACTACGAACACCGGGGAGCTGTTTTTT | CASSNWIQTTNTGELFF | 17 | TRBJ2-2 | TRBV19 | few | -
TGTGCCAGCAGTTACGGGGGGGCCCCCGGGGAGCTGTTTTTT | CASSYGGAPGELFF | 14 | TRBJ2-2 | TRBV6-5 | - | -
TGTGCCAGTAGTATGTCGGGACTTTACAATGAGCAGTTCTTC | CASSMSGLYNEQFF | 14 | TRBJ2-1 | TRBV19 | - | -
TGTGCCAGCACCCCAGGTTTTGAAGTAGCCTATGGCTACACCTTC | CASTPGFEVAYGYTF | 15 | TRBJ1-2 | TRBV28 | - | -
TGTGCCAGCAGTCCAACGTCGCTTGGAGATACGCAGTATTTT | CASSPTSLGDTQYF | 14 | TRBJ2-3 | TRBV7-9 | - | -
TGTGCCAGCAGTTTGAGCGGGGACTACAATGAGCAGTTCTTC | CASSLSGDYNEQFF | 14 | TRBJ2-1 | TRBV27 | - | TRBD2
TGTGCCAGTAGTATTTCCCGGGACCCAAGGACCGGGGAGCTGTTTTTT | CASSISRDPRTGELFF | 16 | TRBJ2-2 | TRBV19 | - | -
TGCAGCGTTGAACGACTAGCGGATCTCACAGATACGCAGTATTTT | CSVERLADLTDTQYF | 15 | TRBJ2-3 | TRBV29-1 | - | TRBD2
TGTGCCAGCAGTTTAGAGACCGGGGAGCTGTTTTTT | CASSLETGELFF | 12 | TRBJ2-2 | TRBV28 | - | -
TGTGCCAGCGCTAACAGGGCAACCGGGGAGCTGTTTTTT | CASANRATGELFF | 13 | TRBJ2-2 | TRBV27 | once | -